This T cell receptor beta chain was identified during a study of T cells after yellow fever vaccination. General study points: Post-booster repertoires contained most primary-vaccination clones again (about 96% CD4, about 90% CD8).

J gave up 7 bases and V 0 bases, and 3 bases lay outside the gene matches. The CDR3 has 15 residues. Germline values: CDR1 MRHNA, CDR2 SNTAGT. MiXCR was run by TCRdb on the 5' RACE reads, yielding one entry per CDR3 protein. The sample has tens of thousands of distinct CDR3 sequences, about 6.6% seen once. This clonotype is medium-sized by share. The chain recombines TRBV6-4 with TRBJ2-1, with TRBD2 identical over 10 bases. Sequences were derived from CD8+ T cells not binding an NS4B(214-222) dextramer, sorted from PBMCs, sampled 35 to 50 days after the first yellow fever vaccination. This TCR derives from a man younger than 35 who received the YFV17D yellow fever vaccine. The CDR3: CASSDSSGGANEQFF. The CDR3 coding sequence is TGTGCCAGCAGTGACTCGAGCGGGGGGGCAAATGAGCAGTTCTTC.